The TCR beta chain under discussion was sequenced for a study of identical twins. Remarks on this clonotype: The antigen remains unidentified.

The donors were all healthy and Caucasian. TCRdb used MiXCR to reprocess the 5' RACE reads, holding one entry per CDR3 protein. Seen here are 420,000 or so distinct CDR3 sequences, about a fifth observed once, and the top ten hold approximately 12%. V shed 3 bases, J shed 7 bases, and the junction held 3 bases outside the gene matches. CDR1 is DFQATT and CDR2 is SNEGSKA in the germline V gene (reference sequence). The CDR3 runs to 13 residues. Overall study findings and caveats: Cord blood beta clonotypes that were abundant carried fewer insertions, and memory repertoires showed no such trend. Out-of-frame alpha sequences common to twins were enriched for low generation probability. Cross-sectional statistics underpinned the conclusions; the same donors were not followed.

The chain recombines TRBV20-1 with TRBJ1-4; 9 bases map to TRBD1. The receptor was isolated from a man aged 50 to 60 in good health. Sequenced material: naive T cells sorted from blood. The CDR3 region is CSARGQGTEKLFF. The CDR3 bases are TGCAGTGCTAGGGGACAGGGTACTGAAAAACTGTTTTTT.